These 18 T cell receptor beta chains were sequenced from one sample in a study of T-cell memory formation after mild COVID-19. MiXCR was run by TCRdb on the 5' RACE reads, yielding one entry per CDR3 protein. The sample has about 400,000 distinct CDR3 sequences, approximately 24% seen once. Sequenced: PBMCs or a T cell subset sorted from them (not recorded which). These receptors came from an adult woman who had mild COVID-19 (a few samples of this study predate the infection). Cell type and time point are not known.

This chain uses TRBV12-3 or TRBV12-4 with TRBJ2-1, with D tentatively TRBD2 (6 bases). The V gene lost 6 bases and the J gene lost 5 bases, with 17 bases spanning the gap. This CDR3 has 15 amino acids. CDR3 sequence reads: CASRPRGSRNNEQFF. CDR3 sequence (DNA): TGTGCCAGCAGACCCCGGGGGAGTCGGAACAATGAGCAGTTCTTC.

The chain combines TRBV3-1 with TRBJ1-1; D unclear. The V and J ends lost 3 bases and 1 base respectively, with 9 bases between them. Per the germline V gene, CDR1 is LGHDT and CDR2 is YNNKEL (reference sequence). CDR3 length: 14 residues. The CDR3 protein is CASSQTAWNTEAFF. In DNA, the CDR3 is TGTGCCAGCAGCCAGACCGCCTGGAACACTGAAGCTTTCTTT.

V usage is TRBV24-1 and J usage is TRBJ2-5, with 8 nucleotides matching TRBD2. This CDR3 is built from 15 residues. After removal of 5 bases from V and 1 base from J, the junction contained 5 bases not matched to a gene. Germline V gene data show CDR1 as KGHDR and CDR2 as SFDVKD. The CDR3 is CATSVHSGTQETQYF. DNA of the CDR3: TGTGCCACCAGTGTTCATAGCGGGACCCAAGAGACCCAGTACTTC.

This clonotype appeared a few times. The chain carries TRBV6-1 and TRBJ1-2; a weak D match, TRBD1 (5 bases). This CDR3 comprises 14 residues. V lost 4 bases and J lost 4, with 13 bases in between. Germline CDR1 and CDR2: MNHNS and SASEGT. The DNA for the CDR3 is TGTGCCAGCAGTGCCATACAGGACTTCTATGGCTACACCTTC. It specifies CASSAIQDFYGYTF.

This clonotype was found a few times. The V call is TRBV29-1, the J call TRBJ2-3, with 11 bases aligning to TRBD2. There are 15 residues in the CDR3. Trimming at V came to 2 bases and at J to 6 bases, leaving 7 bases not matched to a gene. Germline loops: CDR1 SQVTM, CDR2 ANQGSEA. The CDR3 reads CSVESSGRAGDTQYF. Here the CDR3 DNA reads TGCAGCGTTGAAAGTAGCGGGAGGGCGGGGGATACGCAGTATTTT.

This clonotype was counted only a few times. V usage is TRBV29-1 and J usage is TRBJ2-7; D is uncertain. The V gene lost 5 bases and the J gene lost 3 bases, with 11 bases spanning the gap. The CDR3 is 12 amino acids. Germline-derived CDR1 and CDR2 are SQVTM and ANQGSEA. The chain's CDR3 is CSVTTHNYEQYF. The CDR3 nucleotides are TGCAGCGTTACTACACATAACTACGAGCAGTACTTC.

The chain has TRBV5-5 and TRBJ2-7, with D possibly being TRBD1 (6 bases). The length of the CDR3 is 13 residues. V lost 1 base and J 7 bases, leaving 12 bases between the germline ends. Germline CDR1 is SGHKS and CDR2 is YYEKEE (reference sequence). CDR3 protein: CASSLTGTWEQYF. CDR3 DNA: TGTGCCAGCAGCTTGACAGGGACCTGGGAGCAGTACTTC.

This clonotype was detected only a few times. The chain has TRBV24-1 and TRBJ2-7, with TRBD2 matching over 7 bases. The CDR3 is made up of 15 amino acids. J lost 7 bases, V lost 4 bases, and 12 bases had no gene match. Looked up from germline, CDR1 is KGHDR and CDR2 is SFDVKD. CDR3 loop: CATSDPGNPGGEQYF. CDR3 nucleotides: TGTGCCACCAGTGACCCCGGGAACCCCGGGGGGGAGCAGTACTTC.

This clonotype was counted a few times. The chain has TRBV4-1 and TRBJ2-2, with D hard to call. The V end lost 1 base, the J end lost 6 bases, and 9 bases lay between the germline ends. Germline V gene lookup returns CDR1 MGHRA and CDR2 YSYEKL. This CDR3 has 14 amino acids. The DNA of the CDR3 is TGCGCCAGCAGCCAAGTCCTCGGCCCCGGGGAGCTGTTTTTT. It codes for CASSQVLGPGELFF.

This clonotype has a handful of counts. The V call is TRBV4-1, the J call TRBJ2-1; D not resolved. The ends were cut back, 4 bases at V and 8 bases at J, with 12 bases in the middle. This CDR3 contains 13 residues. CDR1 is MGHRA and CDR2 is YSYEKL in the germline V gene. The chain's CDR3 is CASSLSLTYEQFF. The CDR3 DNA follows: TGCGCCAGCAGCCTTAGTCTGACCTATGAGCAGTTCTTC.

This clonotype has at least ten counts. The J gene is TRBJ2-3, the V gene TRBV2, with unresolved D. Germline-derived CDR1 and CDR2 are SNHLY and FYNNEI. V dropped 3 bases and J dropped 4 bases, with 8 bases sitting between them. This CDR3 spans 13 amino acids. The CDR3 is CASSEQAADTQYF. The CDR3 coding sequence is TGTGCCAGCAGTGAGCAGGCGGCAGATACGCAGTATTTT.

In its sample, this clonotype was seen many times. This chain connects TRBV29-1 to TRBJ2-3, with a weak D call TRBD1 (6 bases). V gave up 4 bases and J gave up 2 bases, with 10 bases separating them. Germline loops: CDR1 SQVTM, CDR2 ANQGSEA. This CDR3 contains 13 residues. The CDR3 sequence is CSVAGANTDTQYF. The CDR3 DNA sequence: TGCAGCGTTGCAGGGGCCAACACAGATACGCAGTATTTT.

This clonotype was counted a few times. The V gene is TRBV3-1, the J gene TRBJ1-1; no firm D call. Trimming removed 5 bases at V and 0 bases at J, with 10 bases between. From germline, CDR1 is LGHDT and CDR2 YNNKEL (reference sequence). The CDR3 runs to 14 residues. CDR3 in DNA: TGTGCCAGCAGCTATACGACACTGAACACTGAAGCTTTCTTT. It yields the protein CASSYTTLNTEAFF. The entire variable domain, with the rest obtained from reference TRBV3-1 and TRBJ1-1, is as follows: DTAVSQTPKYLVTQMGNDKSIKCEQNLGHDTMYWYKQDSKKFLKIMFSYNNKELIINETVPNRFSPKSPDKAHLNLHINSLELGDSAVYFCASSYTTLNTEAFFGQGTRLTVV.

The CDR3: CASSERLAAYEQYF. CDR3 DNA: TGTGCCAGCAGTGAAAGACTAGCGGCCTACGAGCAGTACTTC. The chain has TRBV2 and TRBJ2-7, with 9 bases lining up with TRBD2. Per the germline V gene, CDR1 is SNHLY and CDR2 is FYNNEI. With V trimmed by 2 bases and J by 2 bases, 1 base remained unmatched. This CDR3 comprises 14 residues.

There are many counts of this clonotype. The chain couples TRBV11-2 to TRBJ2-7; 8 bases are shared with TRBD2. The CDR3 is 14 residues long. Looked up from germline, CDR1 is SGHAT and CDR2 is FQNNGV. V lost 1 base and J lost 3; bases outside the gene matches: 2. The CDR3 bases are TGTGCCAGCAGCTTAGGCGCGGGGGGCTACGAGCAGTACTTC. It encodes CASSLGAGGYEQYF.

This clonotype was recorded a few times. The chain links TRBV5-1 to TRBJ1-5; TRBD1 aligns across 7 bases. Germline CDR1 and CDR2: SGHRS and YFSETQ. Trimming removed 3 bases from V and 6 bases from J; junction bases left unmatched: 6. The CDR3 is 14 residues long. CDR3 sequence: CASSYTGDGQPQHF. The DNA of the CDR3 is TGCGCCAGCAGCTACACAGGGGATGGTCAGCCCCAGCATTTT.

CDR3 sequence (DNA): TGTGCCAGCAGATCTAACCGGGACAGGGGATATCGCGAGCAGTACTTC. This gives the protein CASRSNRDRGYREQYF. The chain joins TRBV7-6 to TRBJ2-7, with 10 bases lining up with TRBD1. Trimming at V came to 6 bases and at J to 6 bases, leaving 14 bases not matched to a gene. This CDR3 contains 16 residues. The V gene's germline CDR1 is SGHVS and CDR2 FNYEAQ. Using reference TRBV7-6 and TRBJ2-7 for the parts outside the CDR3, the full variable domain is GAGVSQSPRYKVTKRGQDVALRCDPISGHVSLYWYRQALGQGPEFLTYFNYEAQQDKSGLPNDRFSAERPEGSISTLTIQRTEQRDSAMYRCASRSNRDRGYREQYFGPGTRLTVT.

The chain combines TRBV6-5 with TRBJ1-2; 10 nucleotides agree with TRBD1. CDR1 is MNHEY, CDR2 SVGAGI, per germline. J gave up 4 bases and V 8 bases, and 7 bases lay outside the gene matches. The CDR3 has 14 residues. The CDR3 is CASGDRGRGYGYTF. In nucleotides, the CDR3 is TGTGCCAGCGGGGACAGGGGCCGGGGCTATGGCTACACCTTC.